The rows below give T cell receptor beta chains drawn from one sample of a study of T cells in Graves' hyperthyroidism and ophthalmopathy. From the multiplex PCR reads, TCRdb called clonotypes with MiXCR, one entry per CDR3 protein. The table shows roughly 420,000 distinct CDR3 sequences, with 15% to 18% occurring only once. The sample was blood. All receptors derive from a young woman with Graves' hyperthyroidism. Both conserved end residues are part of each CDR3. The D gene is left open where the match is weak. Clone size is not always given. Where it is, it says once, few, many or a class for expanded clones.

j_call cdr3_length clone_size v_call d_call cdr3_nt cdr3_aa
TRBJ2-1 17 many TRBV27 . TGTGCCAGCAGCCATCGTCAAACCGATACCACCTACAATGAGCAGTTCTTC CASSHRQTDTTYNEQFF
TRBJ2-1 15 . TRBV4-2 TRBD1 TGTGCCAGCAGCCAAGAGACAGGGTTGGGCAATGAGCAGTTCTTC CASSQETGLGNEQFF
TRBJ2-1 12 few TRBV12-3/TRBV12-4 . TGTGCCAGCGTGGGGGGCGCCTATGAGCAGTTCTTC CASVGGAYEQFF
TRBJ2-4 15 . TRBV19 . TGTGCCAGTAGTATCGGGGATATAGCCAAAAACATTCAGTACTTC CASSIGDIAKNIQYF
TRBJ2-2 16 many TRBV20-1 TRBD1 TGCAGTGCTAGAGATTTCGACAGGGGACCCACCGGGGAGCTGTTTTTT CSARDFDRGPTGELFF
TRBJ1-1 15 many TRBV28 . TGTGCCAGCAGTTTATTTAAAGGGGGGGTCCCTGAAGCTTTCTTT CASSLFKGGVPEAFF
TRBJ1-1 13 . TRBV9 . TGTGCCAGCAGCGTACAGTTCAGCACTGAAGCTTTCTTT CASSVQFSTEAFF
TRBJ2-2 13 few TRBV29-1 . TGCAGCGTTGAGACGGGGATGGCCGGGGAGCTGTTTTTT CSVETGMAGELFF
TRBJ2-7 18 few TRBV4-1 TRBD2 TGCGCCAGCAGCCCGCGGCCTCTGGGACTAGCGGGAGCCTACGAGCAGTACTTC CASSPRPLGLAGAYEQYF
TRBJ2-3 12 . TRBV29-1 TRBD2 TGCAGGGTGGCGGGGGGCGCAGATACGCAGTATTTT CRVAGGADTQYF
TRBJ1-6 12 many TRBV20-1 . TGCAGTGCTGCAGATTATAATTCACCCCTCCACTTT CSAADYNSPLHF
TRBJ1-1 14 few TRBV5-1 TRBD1 TGCGCCAGCAGCTTGGGACAGGGGAAGACTGAAGCTTTCTTT CASSLGQGKTEAFF
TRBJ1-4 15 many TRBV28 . TGTGCCAGCAGCACCTTGACAGCAACTAATGAAAAACTGTTTTTT CASSTLTATNEKLFF
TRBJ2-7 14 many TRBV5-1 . TGCGCCAGCAGCTGGTCGGAGGGAGCCTACGAGCAGTACTTC CASSWSEGAYEQYF
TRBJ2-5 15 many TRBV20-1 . TGCAGTGCTAGAGTGGGAGCTAGCCGCCAAGAGACCCAGTACTTC CSARVGASRQETQYF
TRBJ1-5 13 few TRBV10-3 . TGTGCCACCCTGGGGGCGCCCAATCAGCCCCAGCATTTT CATLGAPNQPQHF
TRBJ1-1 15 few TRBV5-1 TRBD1 TGCGCCAGCAGCCGAGAGGGGGCTATGAACACTGAAGCTTTCTTT CASSREGAMNTEAFF
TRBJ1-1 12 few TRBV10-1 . TGCGCCAGCAGCGACACTAACACTGAAGCTTCCTTT CASSDTNTEASF
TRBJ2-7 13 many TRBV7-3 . TGTGCCAGCAGCTTAGACCCGACCTACGAGCAGTACTTC CASSLDPTYEQYF
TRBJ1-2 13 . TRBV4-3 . TGCGCCAGCAGCCAAGGTCTTGAATATGGCTACACCTTC CASSQGLEYGYTF
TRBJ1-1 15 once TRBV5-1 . TGCGCCAGCAGCCTGCAACCCGATATGAACACTGAAGCTTTCTTT CASSLQPDMNTEAFF
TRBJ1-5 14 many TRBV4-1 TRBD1 TGCGCCAGCTGCCGGGACAGCTCTAATCAGCCCCAGCATTTT CASCRDSSNQPQHF
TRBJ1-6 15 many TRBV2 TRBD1 TGTGCCAGCAGGACCGGACAGGGGAATTATTCACCCCTCCACTTT CASRTGQGNYSPLHF
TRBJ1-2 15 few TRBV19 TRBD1 TGTGCCAGTAGTTGGGGATCGACAGGGACCTATGGCTACACCTTC CASSWGSTGTYGYTF
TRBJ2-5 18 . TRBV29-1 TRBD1 TGCAGCGCTAAGTTTAAGGGACAGGGCCGAATGCGCCAAGAGACCCAGTACTTC CSAKFKGQGRMRQETQYF
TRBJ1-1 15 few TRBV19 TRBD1 TGTGCCAGTAGTTTCTCGACAGGGACGAACACTGAAGCTTTCTTT CASSFSTGTNTEAFF
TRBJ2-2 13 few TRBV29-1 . TGCAGCGTTTGCGTCCTAAGCACCGGGGAGCTGTTTTTT CSVCVLSTGELFF
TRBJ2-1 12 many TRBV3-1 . TGTGCCAGCAGCGCAAGTAGGTATGAGCAGTTCTTC CASSASRYEQFF
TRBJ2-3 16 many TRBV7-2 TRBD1 TGTGCCAGCAGCTTAGCACGGACAGGGCGCACAGATACGCAGTATTTT CASSLARTGRTDTQYF
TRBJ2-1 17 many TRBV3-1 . TGTGCCAGCAGCCAAGATCGGGAACGGGAAAGGTACAATGAGCAGTTCTTC CASSQDRERERYNEQFF
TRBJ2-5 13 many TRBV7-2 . TGTGCCAGCACCCCCTCCTCTTTGGAGACCCAGTACTTC CASTPSSLETQYF
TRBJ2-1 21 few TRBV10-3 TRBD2 TGTGCCATCAGTGACTCCGGGACACCCCGGACTAGCGGTACTTCCTACAATGAGCAGTTCTTC CAISDSGTPRTSGTSYNEQFF
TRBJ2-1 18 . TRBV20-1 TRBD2 TGCAGTGCTAGAGGGGGTGCACTAGCGGGAGGGCCAGGCTATGAGCAGTTCTTC CSARGGALAGGPGYEQFF
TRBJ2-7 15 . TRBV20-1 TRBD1 TGCAGTGCTAGTAGGGGCGGGACAGGGACTTACGAGCAGTACTTC CSASRGGTGTYEQYF
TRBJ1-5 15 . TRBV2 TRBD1 TGTGCCAGCAGTGAAGAGGGGACAGGGGTAAGGCCCCAGCATTTT CASSEEGTGVRPQHF
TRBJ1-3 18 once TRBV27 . TGTGCCAGCAGTTTACCGGACAGCAAACTAAACTCTGGAAACACCATATATTTT CASSLPDSKLNSGNTIYF
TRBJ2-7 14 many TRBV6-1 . TGTGCCAGCAGTCCCCGGGGAGGGGACATCGAGCAGTACTTC CASSPRGGDIEQYF
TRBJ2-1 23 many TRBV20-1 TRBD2 TGCAGTGCTAGAGTGGGAGGTCAGGGGCCTAGCGGGAGGGGGGCAATAAACTACAATGAGCAGTTCTTC CSARVGGQGPSGRGAINYNEQFF
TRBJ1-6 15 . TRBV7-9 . TGCGCCAGCAGCCAAGAAGGAGGGGGTGGGACACCCCTCCACTTT CASSQEGGGGTPLHF
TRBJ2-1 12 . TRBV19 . TGTGCCAGTAGTAACGGTTACAATGAGCAGTTCTTC CASSNGYNEQFF
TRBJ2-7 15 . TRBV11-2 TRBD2 TGTGCCAGCAGCTTAGTGGCTAGCGGGATCCACGAGCAGTACTTC CASSLVASGIHEQYF
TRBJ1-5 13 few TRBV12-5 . TGTGCTAGTGGTTTGCCTCCTCGTATGTCTCAGCATTTT CASGLPPRMSQHF
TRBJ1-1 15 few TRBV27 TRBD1 TGTGCCAGCAGTCCCGCCGGGACAGGGGGTACTGAAGCTTTCTTT CASSPAGTGGTEAFF
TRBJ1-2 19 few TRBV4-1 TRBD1 TGCGCCAGCAGCACCCGAGACAGGACAGGGGGCGCCCTGGACTATGGCTACACCTTC CASSTRDRTGGALDYGYTF
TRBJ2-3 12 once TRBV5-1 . TGCGCCAGTAGAGAAACCACAGATACGCAGTATTTT CASRETTDTQYF
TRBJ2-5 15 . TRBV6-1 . TGTGCCAGCAGTTGGACAGCCGTCCTCCAAGAGACCCAGTACTTC CASSWTAVLQETQYF
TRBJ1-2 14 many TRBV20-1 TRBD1 TGCAGTGCGATCCGGGACAGGGCAATCTATGGCTACACCTTC CSAIRDRAIYGYTF
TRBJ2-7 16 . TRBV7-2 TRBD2 TGTGCCAGCAGCTTTAGGTGGCTAGCGGGGACCTACGAGCAGTACTTC CASSFRWLAGTYEQYF
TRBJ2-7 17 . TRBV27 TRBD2 TGTGCCAGCAGTGGAGGGACTAGCGGGAGGGCCAGGTACGAGCAGTACTTC CASSGGTSGRARYEQYF
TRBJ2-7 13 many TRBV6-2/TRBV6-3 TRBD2 TGTGCCAGCTCCCAGGGGATAGCGGGACAGCAGTACTTC CASSQGIAGQQYF
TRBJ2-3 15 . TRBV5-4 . TGTGCCAGCAGCTTGAGAGCGGTTAGCACAGATACGCAGTATTTT CASSLRAVSTDTQYF
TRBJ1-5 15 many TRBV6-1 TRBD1 TGTGCCAGCAGCACCACAGGGGCCCCATATCAGCCCCAGCATTTT CASSTTGAPYQPQHF